These T cell receptor beta chains were read from a single sample in a study of blood T cell repertoires in COVID-19. Profiling relied on immunoSEQ multiplex PCR, and the TCRdb table lists in-frame clones only, not all of them. In the table there are 350,000 to 450,000 clones, over 85% of which are singletons. Sequenced material: PBMCs or T cells enriched from blood (not recorded which). These receptors were obtained from a young woman who had recovered from COVID-19. CDR3s include the opening cysteine and the closing phenylalanine or tryptophan. D genes are given only for firm matches. The size of a clone is reported for some rows only, either as once, few or many, or as a class for expanded clones.

J | D | size | V | CDR3 | DNA
TRBJ2-7 | TRBD2 | - | TRBV7-9 | CASSGKASGRTYEQYF | TGTGCCAGCAGTGGCAAGGCTAGCGGGAGAACGTACGAGCAGTACTTC
TRBJ1-3 | - | - | TRBV12-3/TRBV12-4 | CASGHRARGTIYF | TGTGCCAGCGGGCACAGGGCTCGCGGCACCATATATTTT
TRBJ1-2 | - | - | TRBV12-3/TRBV12-4 | CASILRHDDGYTF | TGTGCCAGCATCCTGAGACACGATGACGGCTACACCTTC
TRBJ1-6 | TRBD1 | - | TRBV25-1 | CASSDYRGQGVHNSPLHF | TGTGCCAGCAGTGATTATCGGGGACAGGGGGTTCATAATTCACCCCTCCACTTT
TRBJ2-1 | TRBD1 | once | TRBV10-1 | CASTPGQGNNEQFF | TGCGCCAGCACTCCGGGACAGGGGAATAATGAGCAGTTCTTC
TRBJ1-2 | - | - | TRBV30 | CAWLTGYGYTF | TGTGCCTGGTTGACAGGCTATGGCTACACCTTC
TRBJ2-7 | - | - | TRBV19 | CASRAQHTYEQYF | TGTGCCAGTAGAGCACAGCATACCTACGAGCAGTACTTC
TRBJ2-7 | - | once | TRBV6-5 | CASSYFRGSDPREQYF | TGTGCCAGCAGTTACTTTCGGGGGAGTGATCCACGGGAGCAGTACTTC
TRBJ1-3 | - | - | TRBV5-8 | CASSPLPGFGGNTIYF | TGTGCCAGCAGCCCCCTGCCCGGGTTTGGTGGAAACACCATATATTTT
TRBJ2-1 | - | - | TRBV6-5 | CASSSSNEQFF | TGTGCCAGCAGCTCGAGCAATGAGCAGTTCTTC
TRBJ2-1 | - | - | TRBV4-3 | CASSQKTGWSNEQFF | TGCGCCAGCAGCCAGAAAACAGGGTGGAGCAATGAGCAGTTCTTC
TRBJ1-3 | TRBD1 | - | TRBV5-4 | CASSSRQGESGNTIYF | TGTGCCAGCAGCTCACGACAGGGGGAATCTGGAAACACCATATATTTT
TRBJ2-1 | - | - | TRBV27 | CASRQRGRNEQFF | TGTGCCAGCAGACAAAGGGGTCGAAATGAGCAGTTCTTC
TRBJ2-6 | TRBD1 | - | TRBV2 | CASSEAGTGGALSGANVLTF | TGTGCCAGCAGTGAAGCGGGGACAGGGGGCGCTCTCTCTGGGGCCAACGTCCTGACTTTC
TRBJ2-7 | - | - | TRBV6-5 | CAVSLGGSSYEQYF | TGTGCCGTCTCATTGGGGGGATCCTCCTACGAGCAGTACTTC
TRBJ1-2 | - | - | TRBV18 | CASSRPGRGPRGYTF | TGTGCCAGCTCACGTCCCGGACGAGGGCCAAGGGGCTACACCTTC
TRBJ2-7 | TRBD1 | - | TRBV12-3/TRBV12-4 | CASSLRGLGEQYF | TGTGCCAGCAGTTTAAGGGGGCTGGGCGAGCAGTACTTC
TRBJ1-6 | TRBD1 | - | TRBV7-9 | CASTKGTGDSPLHF | TGTGCCAGCACCAAGGGGACAGGAGATTCACCCCTCCACTTT
TRBJ1-5 | - | - | TRBV19 | CASSIPRARGDQPQHF | TGTGCCAGTAGTATCCCTCGGGCCAGGGGAGATCAGCCCCAGCATTTT
TRBJ1-2 | - | - | TRBV19 | CASSAARVSGYTF | TGTGCCAGTAGTGCTGCCCGGGTATCTGGCTACACCTTC
TRBJ2-7 | - | - | TRBV28 | CASSSRLTRLGYEQYF | TGTGCCAGCAGTTCACGCCTTACTAGATTGGGCTACGAGCAGTACTTC
TRBJ2-7 | TRBD2 | - | TRBV5-1 | CASSPTSGMVLNYEQYF | TGCGCCAGCAGCCCGACTAGCGGGATGGTCCTTAACTACGAGCAGTACTTC
TRBJ2-3 | TRBD2 | once | TRBV12-5 | CASGLSLRGRFEVGSTDTQYF | TGTGCTAGTGGTTTGAGTCTTCGCGGGAGATTTGAAGTGGGAAGCACAGATACGCAGTATTTT
TRBJ1-1 | - | once | TRBV28 | CASSLLTEAFF | TGTGCCAGCAGTCTTCTCACTGAAGCTTTCTTT
TRBJ2-2 | - | - | TRBV7-2 | CASSLASVGTGELFF | TGTGCCAGCAGCTTAGCCAGCGTTGGCACCGGGGAGCTGTTTTTT
TRBJ1-2 | TRBD1 | - | TRBV30 | CAWSSPGTVAYGYTF | TGTGCCTGGAGTTCTCCCGGGACAGTCGCCTATGGCTACACCTTC
TRBJ1-2 | - | - | TRBV5-1 | CASSLVVGYTF | TGCGCCAGCAGCTTGGTCGTTGGCTACACCTTC
TRBJ2-2 | - | - | TRBV24-1 | CATSDLAGKHRANTGELFF | TGTGCCACCAGTGATTTAGCAGGGAAACATAGAGCGAACACCGGGGAGCTGTTTTTT
TRBJ1-1 | - | - | TRBV4-2 | CASSQETAQSTEAFF | TGTGCCAGCAGCCAAGAGACAGCGCAGAGCACTGAAGCTTTCTTT
TRBJ1-3 | - | - | TRBV10-3 | CAIRGARSGNTIYF | TGTGCCATCAGAGGGGCCCGCTCTGGAAACACCATATATTTT
TRBJ1-2 | TRBD1 | - | TRBV28 | CALRQGHGYTF | TGTGCCCTCAGACAGGGCCATGGCTACACCTTC
TRBJ1-5 | - | - | TRBV3-1/TRBV3-2 | CASSQDSSQPQHF | TGTGCCAGCAGCCAAGATAGTAGTCAGCCCCAGCATTTT
TRBJ2-2 | - | - | TRBV6-6 | CASSSWTANTGELFF | TGTGCCAGCAGTTCGTGGACAGCGAATACCGGGGAGCTGTTTTTT
TRBJ1-1 | - | - | TRBV27 | CASSFGYSPDTEAFF | TGTGCCAGCAGTTTCGGGTACTCCCCGGACACTGAAGCTTTCTTT
TRBJ1-6 | TRBD1 | - | TRBV6-2/TRBV6-3 | CASSQQGLYSPLHF | TGTGCCAGCAGTCAACAGGGGTTGTATTCACCCCTCCACTTT
TRBJ2-1 | - | - | TRBV3-1/TRBV3-2 | CASSGEVRSEQFF | TGTGCCAGCAGCGGGGAGGTGAGAAGTGAGCAGTTCTTC